Following are 9 T cell receptor beta chains from one sample sequenced in a study of regulatory T cells in long-lasting Graves disease. With iRepertoire HTBI primers and Arm-PCR of CDR3 regions, TCR beta libraries were built. TCRdb reprocessed the multiplex PCR reads with MiXCR, giving one entry per CDR3 protein. The sample has about 350,000 distinct CDR3 sequences; approximately 16% are singletons. This sample's time point: newly diagnosed GD, antithyroid drugs for less than 3 months. PBMCs were the source of the RNA used for TCR sequencing. In addition, the sample was reused for a study of T cells in Graves' hyperthyroidism and ophthalmopathy.

The sample was peripheral blood mononuclear cells (PBMCs), taken at new diagnosis, from a patient treated with antithyroid drugs. The receptors were gathered from a man aged 40-49 years with Graves disease.

This clonotype was observed a handful of times. A read error likely explains this, since a far larger clone differs by one base. The chain is built from TRBV15 and TRBJ2-1, with TRBD2 matching over 7 bases. V gave up 1 base and J gave up 10 bases; unmatched junction bases: 13. The CDR3 is made up of 16 amino acids. Germline V CDR1 and CDR2: LNHNV, YYDKDF (reference sequence). The CDR3 is CATSRVPGRVLYEQFF. CDR3 DNA sequence: TGTGCCACCAGCAGAGTTCCAGGGAGGGTACTTTACGAGCAGTTCTTC.

This clonotype showed up many times. This rearrangement joins TRBV5-1 to TRBJ2-5; D is ambiguous. V was trimmed by 0 bases and J by 0 bases, leaving 12 bases between them. There are 16 residues in the CDR3. CDR1 is SGHRS, CDR2 YFSETQ, per germline. DNA for the CDR3: TGCGCCAGCAGCTTGGGAATCGTCGCAGACCAAGAGACCCAGTACTTC. Encoded protein: CASSLGIVADQETQYF.

In this sample, this clonotype turned up a few times. The genes are TRBV5-1 and TRBJ2-7; 9 nucleotides match TRBD1. Trimming took 4 bases from V and 2 from J; bases not matched to a gene: 7. The CDR3 extends over 15 amino acids. Germline V gives CDR1 SGHRS, CDR2 YFSETQ. This CDR3 reads CASSPDRGETYEQYF. The CDR3 bases are TGCGCCAGCAGCCCAGACAGGGGGGAAACCTACGAGCAGTACTTC.

This clonotype showed up many times. This chain joins TRBV12-3 or TRBV12-4 and TRBJ1-3; D gene unclear. The V and J ends lost 5 bases and 0 bases respectively, with 11 bases between them. The CDR3 length is 15 residues. This chain's CDR3 is CASSELENSGNTIYF. The CDR3 DNA reads as TGTGCCAGCAGTGAACTGGAAAACTCTGGAAACACCATATATTTT.

The chain links TRBV9 to TRBJ2-2; TRBD2 matches 10 bases. The V gene's germline CDR1 is SGDLS and CDR2 YYNGEE. The CDR3 has 15 amino acids. V lost 3 bases and J lost 7; bases outside the gene matches: 6. The CDR3 reads CASSGQRGGHGELFF. CDR3 DNA: TGTGCCAGCAGCGGCCAGCGGGGGGGCCACGGGGAGCTGTTTTTT.

This clonotype occurred many times. The chain couples TRBV20-1 to TRBJ2-7, with D possibly called TRBD1 or TRBD2 (5 bases each). Germline CDR1 DFQATT, CDR2 SNEGSKA (reference sequence). This CDR3 comprises 15 residues. The V end was cut by 6 bases, the J end by 4 bases, with 22 bases between. The CDR3 bases are TGCAGTGCCCAAAACGCCGGGACGGAGAGTTACGAGCAGTACTTC. Translated: CSAQNAGTESYEQYF.

There are many counts of this clonotype. The chain recombines TRBV7-9 with TRBJ2-5; D is possibly TRBD1 (6 bases). This CDR3 spans 13 amino acids. The V end was cut by 6 bases, the J end by 5 bases, with 13 bases between. The germline CDR1 and CDR2 sequences are SEHNR and FQNEAQ (reference sequence). The CDR3 loop reads CASRQTGTETQYF. As DNA, the CDR3 is TGTGCCAGCAGGCAAACAGGGACGGAGACCCAGTACTTC.

This clonotype has ten or more counts. V is TRBV20-1 and J is TRBJ2-3; D remains ambiguous. The CDR3 length is 14 residues. Per germline, CDR1 DFQATT and CDR2 SNEGSKA (reference sequence). Trimming removed 3 bases at V and 1 base at J, with 11 bases between. This CDR3 is CSARSQQRTDTQYF. CDR3 bases: TGCAGTGCTAGGTCCCAACAGCGCACAGATACGCAGTATTTT.

The rearrangement joins TRBV19 to TRBJ2-5; D not certain. Trimming removed 1 base at V and 5 bases at J, with 11 bases between. The CDR3 sequence is 14 residues long. Germline assignment: CDR1 LNHDA and CDR2 SQIVND (reference sequence). The CDR3 sequence: CASSIAWSQETQYF. DNA of the CDR3: TGTGCCAGTAGTATAGCCTGGAGTCAGGAGACCCAGTACTTC. The whole variable domain, remainder taken from reference TRBV19 and TRBJ2-5, is DGGITQSPKYLFRKEGQNVTLSCEQNLNHDAMYWYRQDPGQGLRLIYYSQIVNDFQKGDIAEGYSVSREKKESFPLTVTSAQKNPTAFYLCASSIAWSQETQYFGPGTRLLVL.